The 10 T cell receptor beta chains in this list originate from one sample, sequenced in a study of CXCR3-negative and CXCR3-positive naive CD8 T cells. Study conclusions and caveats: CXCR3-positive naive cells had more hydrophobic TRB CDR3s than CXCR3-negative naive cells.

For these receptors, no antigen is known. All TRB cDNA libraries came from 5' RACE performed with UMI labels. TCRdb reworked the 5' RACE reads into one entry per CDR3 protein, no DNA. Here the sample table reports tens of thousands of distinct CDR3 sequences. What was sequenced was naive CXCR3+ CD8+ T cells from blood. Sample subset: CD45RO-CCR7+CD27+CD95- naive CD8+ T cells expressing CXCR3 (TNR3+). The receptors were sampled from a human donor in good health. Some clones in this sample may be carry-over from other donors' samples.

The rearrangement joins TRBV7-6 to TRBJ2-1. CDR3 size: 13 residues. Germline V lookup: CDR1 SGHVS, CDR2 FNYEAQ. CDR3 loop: CASSHPTDDEQFF.

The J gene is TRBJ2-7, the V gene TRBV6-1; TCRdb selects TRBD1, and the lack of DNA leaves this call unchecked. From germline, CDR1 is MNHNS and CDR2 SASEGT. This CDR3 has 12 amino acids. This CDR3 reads CASPGQFYEQYF.

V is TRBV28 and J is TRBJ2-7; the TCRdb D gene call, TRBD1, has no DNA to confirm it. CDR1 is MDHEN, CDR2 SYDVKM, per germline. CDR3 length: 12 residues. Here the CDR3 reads CASSRPGQGFNF.

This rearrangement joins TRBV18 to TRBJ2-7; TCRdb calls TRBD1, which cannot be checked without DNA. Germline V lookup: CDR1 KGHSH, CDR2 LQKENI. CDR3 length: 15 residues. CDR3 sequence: CASSPGAWRSPEQYF. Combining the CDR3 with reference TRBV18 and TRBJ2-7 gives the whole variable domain NAGVMQNPRHLVRRRGQEARLRCSPMKGHSHVYWYRQLPEEGLKFMVYLQKENIIDESGMPKERFSAEFPKEGPSILRIQQVVRGDSAAYFCASSPGAWRSPEQYFGPGTRLTVT.

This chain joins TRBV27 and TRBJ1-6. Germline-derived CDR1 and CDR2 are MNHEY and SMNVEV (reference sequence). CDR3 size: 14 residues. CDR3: CASSYGFSDSPLHF.

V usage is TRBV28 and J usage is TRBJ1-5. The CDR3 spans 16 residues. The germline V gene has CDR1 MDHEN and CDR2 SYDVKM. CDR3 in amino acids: CASSLNSRGLNQPQHF.

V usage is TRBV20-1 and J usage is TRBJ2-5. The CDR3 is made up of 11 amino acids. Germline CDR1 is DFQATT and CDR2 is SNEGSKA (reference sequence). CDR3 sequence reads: CSARDGETQYF.

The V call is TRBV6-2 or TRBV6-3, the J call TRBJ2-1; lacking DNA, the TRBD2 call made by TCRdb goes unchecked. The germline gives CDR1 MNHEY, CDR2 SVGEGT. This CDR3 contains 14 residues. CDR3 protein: CASSFSGTYNEQFF.

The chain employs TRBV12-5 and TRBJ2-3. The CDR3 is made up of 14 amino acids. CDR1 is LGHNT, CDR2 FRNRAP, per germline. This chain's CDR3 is CASGLVTGTDTQYF.

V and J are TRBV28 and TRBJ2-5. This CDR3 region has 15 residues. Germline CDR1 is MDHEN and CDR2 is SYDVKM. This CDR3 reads CASSLPQNGQETKYF.